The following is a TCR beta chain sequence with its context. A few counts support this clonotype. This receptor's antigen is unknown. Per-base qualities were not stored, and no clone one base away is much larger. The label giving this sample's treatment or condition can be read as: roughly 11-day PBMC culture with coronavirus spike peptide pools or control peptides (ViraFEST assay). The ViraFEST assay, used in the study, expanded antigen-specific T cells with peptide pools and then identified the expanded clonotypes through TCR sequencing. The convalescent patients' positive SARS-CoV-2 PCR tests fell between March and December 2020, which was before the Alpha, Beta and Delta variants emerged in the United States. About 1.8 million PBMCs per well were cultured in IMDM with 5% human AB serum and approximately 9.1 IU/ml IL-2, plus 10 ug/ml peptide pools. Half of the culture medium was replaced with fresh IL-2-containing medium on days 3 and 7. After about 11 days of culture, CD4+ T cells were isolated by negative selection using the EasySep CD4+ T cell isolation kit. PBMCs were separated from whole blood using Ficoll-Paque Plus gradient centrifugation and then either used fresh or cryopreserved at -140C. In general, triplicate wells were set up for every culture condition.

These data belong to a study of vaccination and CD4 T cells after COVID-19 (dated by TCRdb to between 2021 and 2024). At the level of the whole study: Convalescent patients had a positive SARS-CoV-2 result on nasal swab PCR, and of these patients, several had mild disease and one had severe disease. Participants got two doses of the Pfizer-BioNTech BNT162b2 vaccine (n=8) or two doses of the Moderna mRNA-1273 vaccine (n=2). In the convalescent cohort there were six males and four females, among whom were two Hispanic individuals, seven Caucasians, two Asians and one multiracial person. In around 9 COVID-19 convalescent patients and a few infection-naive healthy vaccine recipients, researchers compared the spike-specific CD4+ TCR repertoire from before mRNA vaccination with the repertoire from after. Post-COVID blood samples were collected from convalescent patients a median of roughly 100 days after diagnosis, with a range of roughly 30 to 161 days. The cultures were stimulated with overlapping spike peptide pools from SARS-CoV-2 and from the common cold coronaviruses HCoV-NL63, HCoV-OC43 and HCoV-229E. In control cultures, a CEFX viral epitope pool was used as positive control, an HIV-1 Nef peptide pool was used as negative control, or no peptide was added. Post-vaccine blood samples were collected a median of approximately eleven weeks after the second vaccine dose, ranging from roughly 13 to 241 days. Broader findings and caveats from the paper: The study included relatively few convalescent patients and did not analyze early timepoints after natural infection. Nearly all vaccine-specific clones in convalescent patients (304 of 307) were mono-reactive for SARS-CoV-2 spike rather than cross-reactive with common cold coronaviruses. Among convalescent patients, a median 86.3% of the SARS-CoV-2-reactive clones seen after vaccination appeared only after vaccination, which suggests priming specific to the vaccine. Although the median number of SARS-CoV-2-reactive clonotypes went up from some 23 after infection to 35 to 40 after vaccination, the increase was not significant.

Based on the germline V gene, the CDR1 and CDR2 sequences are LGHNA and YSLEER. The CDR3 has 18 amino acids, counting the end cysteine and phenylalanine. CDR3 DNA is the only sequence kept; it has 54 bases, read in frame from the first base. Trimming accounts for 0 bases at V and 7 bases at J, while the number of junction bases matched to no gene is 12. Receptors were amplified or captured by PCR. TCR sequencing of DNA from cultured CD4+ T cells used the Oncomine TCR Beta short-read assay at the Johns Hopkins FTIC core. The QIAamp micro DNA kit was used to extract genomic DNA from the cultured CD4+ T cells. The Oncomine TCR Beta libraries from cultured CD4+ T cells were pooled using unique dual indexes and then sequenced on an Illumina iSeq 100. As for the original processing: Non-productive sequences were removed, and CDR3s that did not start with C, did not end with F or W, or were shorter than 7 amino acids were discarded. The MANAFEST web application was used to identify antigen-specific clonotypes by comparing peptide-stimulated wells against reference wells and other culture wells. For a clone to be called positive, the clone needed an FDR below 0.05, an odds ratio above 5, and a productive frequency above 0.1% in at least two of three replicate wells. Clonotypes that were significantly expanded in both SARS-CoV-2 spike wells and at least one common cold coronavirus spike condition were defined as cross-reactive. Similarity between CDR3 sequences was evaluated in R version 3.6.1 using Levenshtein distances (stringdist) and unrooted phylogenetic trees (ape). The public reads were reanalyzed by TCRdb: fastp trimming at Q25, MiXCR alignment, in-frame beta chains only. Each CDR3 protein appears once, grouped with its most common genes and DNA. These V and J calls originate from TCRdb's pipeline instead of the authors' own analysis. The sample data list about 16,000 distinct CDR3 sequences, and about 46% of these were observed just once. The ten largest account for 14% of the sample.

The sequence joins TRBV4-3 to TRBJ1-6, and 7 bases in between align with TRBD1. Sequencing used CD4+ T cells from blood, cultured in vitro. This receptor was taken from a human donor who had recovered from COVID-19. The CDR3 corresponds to CASSQEASGGSLNSPLHF. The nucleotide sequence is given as TGCGCCAGCAGCCAAGAGGCATCAGGGGGTTCCCTAAATTCACCCCTCCACTTT.